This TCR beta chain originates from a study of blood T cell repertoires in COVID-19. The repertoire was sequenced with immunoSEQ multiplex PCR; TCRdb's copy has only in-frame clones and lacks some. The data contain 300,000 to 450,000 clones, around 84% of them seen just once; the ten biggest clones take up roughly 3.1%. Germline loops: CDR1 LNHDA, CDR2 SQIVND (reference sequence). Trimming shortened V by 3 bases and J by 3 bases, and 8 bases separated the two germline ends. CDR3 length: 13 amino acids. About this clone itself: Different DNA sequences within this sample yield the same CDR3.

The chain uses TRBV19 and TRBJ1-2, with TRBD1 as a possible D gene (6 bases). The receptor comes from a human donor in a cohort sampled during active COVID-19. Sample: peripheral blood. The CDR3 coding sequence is TGTGCCAGTAGTATCAGGGGAGACTATGGCTACACCTTC. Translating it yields CASSIRGDYGYTF.